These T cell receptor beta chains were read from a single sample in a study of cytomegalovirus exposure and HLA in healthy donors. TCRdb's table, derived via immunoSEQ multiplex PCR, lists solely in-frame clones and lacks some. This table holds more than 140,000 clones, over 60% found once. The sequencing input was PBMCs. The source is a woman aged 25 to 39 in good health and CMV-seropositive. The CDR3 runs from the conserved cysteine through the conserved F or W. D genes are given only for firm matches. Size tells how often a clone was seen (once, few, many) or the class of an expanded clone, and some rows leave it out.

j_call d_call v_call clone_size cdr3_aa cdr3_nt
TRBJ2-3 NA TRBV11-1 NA CASSFDYLTDTQYF TGTGCCAGCAGCTTCGACTACCTCACAGATACGCAGTATTTT
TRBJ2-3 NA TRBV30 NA CAWSGLRDTQYF TGTGCCTGGAGTGGGTTACGGGATACGCAGTATTTT
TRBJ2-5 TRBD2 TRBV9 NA CASSVLESGSKETQYF TGTGCCAGCAGCGTATTAGAGAGCGGGAGTAAAGAGACCCAGTACTTC
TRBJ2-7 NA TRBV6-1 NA CASIQFSRLVYEQYF TGTGCCAGCATACAGTTTTCCCGCCTCGTCTACGAGCAGTACTTC
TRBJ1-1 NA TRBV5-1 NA CASRGRSVNTEAFF TGCGCCAGCCGGGGAAGGAGTGTGAACACTGAAGCTTTCTTT
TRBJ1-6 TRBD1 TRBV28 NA CASSLKTTGGNSPLHF TGTGCCAGCAGTTTAAAAACGACAGGGGGGAATTCACCCCTCCACTTT
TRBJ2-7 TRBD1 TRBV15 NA CATSSGYLRDSQAYEQYF TGTGCCACCAGCAGCGGTTACCTACGGGACAGTCAGGCGTACGAGCAGTACTTC
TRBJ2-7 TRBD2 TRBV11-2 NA CASSFVAGVSEQYF TGTGCCAGCAGCTTCGTAGCGGGGGTTAGCGAGCAGTACTTC
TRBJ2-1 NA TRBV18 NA CASSPGREGHYEQFF TGTGCCAGCTCACCGGGGAGGGAGGGACACTATGAGCAGTTCTTC
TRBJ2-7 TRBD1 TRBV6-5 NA CASSWTGGRTYEQYF TGTGCCAGCAGTTGGACAGGCGGCAGGACCTACGAGCAGTACTTC
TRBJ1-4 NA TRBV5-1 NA CASSDQQVVGEKLFF TGCGCCAGCAGCGATCAACAGGTCGTTGGAGAAAAACTGTTTTTT
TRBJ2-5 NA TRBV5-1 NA CASSLVQRAETQYF TGCGCCAGCAGCTTGGTACAGCGGGCAGAGACCCAGTACTTC
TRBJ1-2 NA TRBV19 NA CASSEQVNGYTF TGTGCCAGTAGTGAACAGGTTAATGGCTACACCTTC
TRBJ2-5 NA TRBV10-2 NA CASSESRGTQYF TGCGCCAGCAGTGAGTCCAGGGGGACCCAGTACTTC
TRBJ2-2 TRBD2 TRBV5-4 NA CASSSLAGANTGELFF TGTGCCAGCAGCTCCTTAGCGGGGGCGAACACCGGGGAGCTGTTTTTT
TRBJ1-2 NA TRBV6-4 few CASSDWPPYGYTF TGTGCCAGCAGTGATTGGCCCCCCTATGGCTACACCTTC
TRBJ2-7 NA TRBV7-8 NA CASSETPTYYEQYF TGTGCCAGCAGCGAGACACCTACTTACTACGAGCAGTACTTC
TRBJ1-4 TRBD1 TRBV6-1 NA CASVDRGREKLFF TGTGCCAGCGTGGACAGGGGGCGAGAAAAACTGTTTTTT
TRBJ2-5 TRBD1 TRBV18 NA CASSRGQQETQYF TGTGCCAGCTCCCGGGGACAGCAAGAGACCCAGTACTTC
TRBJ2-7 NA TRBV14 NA CASSQGSVREQYF TGTGCCAGCAGCCAAGGAAGTGTGCGCGAGCAGTACTTC
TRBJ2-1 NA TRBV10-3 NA CAIRQGDNEQFF TGTGCCATCAGACAGGGTGACAATGAGCAGTTCTTC
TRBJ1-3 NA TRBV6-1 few CASCVNSGNTIYF TGTGCCAGCTGCGTGAACTCTGGAAACACCATATATTTT
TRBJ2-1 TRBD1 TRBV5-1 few CASSFGTGGNEQFF TGCGCCAGCAGCTTCGGGACAGGGGGGAATGAGCAGTTCTTC
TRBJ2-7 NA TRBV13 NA CASSGSGNPYEQYF TGTGCCAGCAGTGGTTCCGGTAATCCCTACGAGCAGTACTTC
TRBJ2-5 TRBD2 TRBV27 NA CASRGLAGTKETQYF TGTGCCAGCAGGGGACTAGCGGGGACTAAAGAGACCCAGTACTTC
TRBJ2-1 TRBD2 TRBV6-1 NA CASSEGRERDEQFF TGTGCCAGCAGTGAGGGGCGGGAGAGGGATGAGCAGTTCTTC
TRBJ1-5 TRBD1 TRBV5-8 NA CASSPGTGAEYAPQHF TGTGCCAGCAGCCCCGGGACAGGGGCCGAATACGCGCCCCAGCATTTT
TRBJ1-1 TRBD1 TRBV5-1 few CASSLDRGPDEAFF TGCGCCAGCAGCTTGGACAGGGGACCTGATGAAGCTTTCTTT
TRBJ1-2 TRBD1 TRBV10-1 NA CATERQGLYGYTF TGCGCCACCGAAAGACAGGGCCTCTATGGCTACACCTTC
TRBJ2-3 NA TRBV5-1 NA CASSITEPTDTQYF TGCGCCAGCAGCATTACAGAGCCCACAGATACGCAGTATTTT
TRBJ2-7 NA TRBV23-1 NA CASSQVRSQDSTVYEQYF TGCGCCAGCAGTCAAGTGCGGTCCCAGGACAGCACTGTCTACGAGCAGTACTTC
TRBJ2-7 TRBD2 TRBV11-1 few CASSPGLADYYEQYF TGTGCCAGCAGCCCCGGACTAGCGGATTACTACGAGCAGTACTTC